The T cell receptor delta chain described here comes from a study of gamma-delta chains in newborns, infants, children. Whole-study context: Polyclonal expansion of innate γδ T cells after birth follows microbial exposure.

With CATT, TCRdb re-called clones from the reads. The sample holds 3,500 to 4,500 delta-chain clones; roughly 15% are singletons and the top ten take 8.5% to 9%. On this clone: The protein in TCRdb stems from a much larger clone and differs at residue 14 from this DNA's translation, likely a read error; here the protein is translated from the DNA.

CDR1 is GEAIGNYY, CDR2 EKD, per germline. The CDR3 length is 17 residues. This clonotype was sampled from a child who was a newborn, infant or young child, either healthy, febrile or measles-vaccinated (not recorded which). Input material: blood. The gene calls are TRDV2 and TRDJ1, with a possible D match to TRDD3 (5 bases). The CDR3 nucleotides are TGTGCCTGTGACACCGTAAGCCGGGGGCCCGACACCGATAGACTCATCTTT. The encoded protein is CACDTVSRGPDTDRLIF.